The sequence of this TCR beta chain was determined in a study of T cells in Graves' hyperthyroidism and ophthalmopathy. This clonotype has only a few counts. Amplification yielded TCR beta CDR3 regions, with RNA transcripts as the source. HTBI primers drove first-round RT-PCR of the TCR CDR3. TCRdb re-called the multiplex PCR reads with MiXCR, one entry per CDR3 protein. The sample records a few hundred thousand distinct CDR3 sequences, under 25% being singletons. From germline, CDR1 is SEHNR and CDR2 FQNEAQ (reference sequence). With V trimmed by 0 bases and J by 7 bases, 3 bases remained unmatched. The CDR3 covers 15 residues.

Sample: blood. This chain links TRBV7-9 with TRBJ2-2; the match to TRBD2 covers 9 bases. The sequence came from a woman in her 70s with Graves' ophthalmopathy. The CDR3 sequence is CASSLALAGSGELFF. DNA for the CDR3: TGTGCCAGCAGCTTAGCTCTAGCGGGAAGCGGGGAGCTGTTTTTT.